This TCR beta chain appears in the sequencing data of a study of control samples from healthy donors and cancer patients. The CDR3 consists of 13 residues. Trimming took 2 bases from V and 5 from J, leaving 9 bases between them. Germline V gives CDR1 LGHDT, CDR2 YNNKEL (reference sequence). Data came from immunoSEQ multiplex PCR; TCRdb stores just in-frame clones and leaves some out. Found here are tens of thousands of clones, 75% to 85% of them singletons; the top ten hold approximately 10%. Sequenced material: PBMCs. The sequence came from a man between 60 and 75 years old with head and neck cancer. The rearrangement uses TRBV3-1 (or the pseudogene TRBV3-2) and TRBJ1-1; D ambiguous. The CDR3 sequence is CASSQNGRTEAFF. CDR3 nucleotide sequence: TGTGCCAGCAGCCAAAACGGGAGGACTGAAGCTTTCTTT.